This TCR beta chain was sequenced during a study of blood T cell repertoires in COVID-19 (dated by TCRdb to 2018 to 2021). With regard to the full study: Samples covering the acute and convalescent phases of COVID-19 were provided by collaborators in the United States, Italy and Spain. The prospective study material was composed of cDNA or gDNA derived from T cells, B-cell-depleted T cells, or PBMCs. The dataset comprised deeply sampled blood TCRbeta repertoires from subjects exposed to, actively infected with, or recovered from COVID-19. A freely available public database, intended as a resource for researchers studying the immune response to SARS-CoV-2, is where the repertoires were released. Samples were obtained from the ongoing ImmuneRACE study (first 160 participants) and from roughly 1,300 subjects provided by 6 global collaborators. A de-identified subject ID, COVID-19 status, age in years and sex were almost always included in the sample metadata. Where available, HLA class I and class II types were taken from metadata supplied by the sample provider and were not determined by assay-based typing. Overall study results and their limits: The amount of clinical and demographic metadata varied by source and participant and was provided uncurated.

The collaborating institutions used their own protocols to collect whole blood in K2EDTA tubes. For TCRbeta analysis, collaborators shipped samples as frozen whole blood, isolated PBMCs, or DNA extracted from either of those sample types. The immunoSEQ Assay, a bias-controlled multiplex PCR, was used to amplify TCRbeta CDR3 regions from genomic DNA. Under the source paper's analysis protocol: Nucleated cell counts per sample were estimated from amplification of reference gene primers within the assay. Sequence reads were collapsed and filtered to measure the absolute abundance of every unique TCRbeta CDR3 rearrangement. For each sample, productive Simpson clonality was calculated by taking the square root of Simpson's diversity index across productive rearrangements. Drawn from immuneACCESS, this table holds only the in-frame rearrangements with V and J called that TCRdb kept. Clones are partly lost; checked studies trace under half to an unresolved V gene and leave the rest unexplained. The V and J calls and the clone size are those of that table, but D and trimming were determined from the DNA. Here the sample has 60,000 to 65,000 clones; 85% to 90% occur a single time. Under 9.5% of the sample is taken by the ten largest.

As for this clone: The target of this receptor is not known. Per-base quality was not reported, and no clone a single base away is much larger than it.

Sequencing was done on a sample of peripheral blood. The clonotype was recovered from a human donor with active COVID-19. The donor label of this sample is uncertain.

The DNA reads TGTGCCAGCACCCTTACGGGGAACACTGAAGCTTTCTTT. It translates as CASTLTGNTEAFF. This sequence uses TRBV28 and TRBJ1-1; the D gene identity is not certain. The CDR3 spans 13 residues, from the cysteine through the phenylalanine. The retained sequence is limited to the CDR3, 39 bases, with the frame set at the first base. The germline V gene yields MDHEN for CDR1 and SYDVKM for CDR2. V gives up 7 bases and J gives up 1 base, and the segment between their germline ends measures 10 bases.